The T cell receptor beta chain described here comes from a study of monozygotic twins with inflammatory bowel disease. Germline V gene lookup returns CDR1 DFQATT and CDR2 SNEGSKA (reference sequence). CDR3 length: 15 residues. Following a re-call of the 5' RACE reads, TCRdb has one entry per CDR3 protein and lacks DNA. Recorded here are around 410,000 distinct CDR3 sequences; the top ten clones represent 2% to 2.5%. This chain connects TRBV20-1 to TRBJ2-7. This clonotype originated in a human donor with ulcerative colitis or Crohn's disease, or a healthy co-twin of an affected twin (not recorded which). The material sequenced was blood. CDR3 in amino acids: CSARDTRAGTYEQYF.